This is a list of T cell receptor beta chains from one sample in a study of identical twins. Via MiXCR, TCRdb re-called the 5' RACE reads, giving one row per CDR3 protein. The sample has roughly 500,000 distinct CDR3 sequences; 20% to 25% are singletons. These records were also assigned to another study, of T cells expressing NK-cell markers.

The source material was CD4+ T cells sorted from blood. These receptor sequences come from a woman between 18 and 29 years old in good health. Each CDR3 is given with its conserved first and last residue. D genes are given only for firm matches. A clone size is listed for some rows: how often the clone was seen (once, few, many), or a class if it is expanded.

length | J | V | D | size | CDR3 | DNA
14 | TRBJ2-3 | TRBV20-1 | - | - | CSGAGGRSTDTQYF | TGCAGTGGGGCCGGAGGGCGAAGCACAGATACGCAGTATTTT
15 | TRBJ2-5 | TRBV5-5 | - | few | CASSLLRVNQETQYF | TGTGCCAGCAGCTTGTTGAGAGTAAACCAAGAGACCCAGTACTTC
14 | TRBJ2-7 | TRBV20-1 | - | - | CSARAETSSYEQYF | TGCAGTGCTAGGGCGGAAACAAGCTCCTACGAGCAGTACTTC
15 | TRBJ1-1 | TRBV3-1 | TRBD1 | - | CASSHRQGLHPEAFF | TGTGCCAGCAGCCACCGACAGGGGCTTCACCCTGAAGCTTTCTTT
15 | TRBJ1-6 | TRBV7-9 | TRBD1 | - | CASSSGDRGSSPLHF | TGTGCCAGCAGCTCCGGGGACAGGGGGAGTTCACCCCTCCACTTT
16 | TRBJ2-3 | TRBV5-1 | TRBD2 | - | CASSMETSGRTDTQYF | TGCGCCAGCAGCATGGAGACTAGCGGGAGGACAGATACGCAGTATTTT
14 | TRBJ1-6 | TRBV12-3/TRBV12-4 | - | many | CASSPRSDGSPLHF | TGTGCCAGCAGTCCCCGTAGCGACGGATCACCCCTCCACTTT
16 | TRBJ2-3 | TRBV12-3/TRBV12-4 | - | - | CASSLLVGESTDTQYF | TGTGCCAGCAGTTTGTTAGTGGGGGAAAGCACAGATACGCAGTATTTT
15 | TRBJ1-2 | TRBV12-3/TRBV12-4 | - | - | CASSPNRVTGYGYTF | TGTGCCAGCAGCCCGAACAGGGTAACTGGCTATGGCTACACCTTC
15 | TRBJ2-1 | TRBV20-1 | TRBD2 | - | CSAPGGEPSYNEQFF | TGCAGTGCCCCTGGGGGGGAGCCCTCCTACAATGAGCAGTTCTTC
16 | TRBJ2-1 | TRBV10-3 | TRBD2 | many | CAISVTSGSSYNEQFF | TGTGCCATCAGTGTCACTAGCGGGAGCTCCTACAATGAGCAGTTCTTC
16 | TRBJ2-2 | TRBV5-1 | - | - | CASSLWSSPNTGELFF | TGCGCCAGCAGCTTGTGGTCCAGCCCGAACACCGGGGAGCTGTTTTTT
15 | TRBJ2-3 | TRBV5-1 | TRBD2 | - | CASASSGGGTDTQYF | TGCGCCAGCGCCTCTAGCGGGGGGGGCACAGATACGCAGTATTTT
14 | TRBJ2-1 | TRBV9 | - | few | CASSVGLAYNEQFF | TGTGCCAGCAGCGTAGGACTAGCCTACAATGAGCAGTTCTTC
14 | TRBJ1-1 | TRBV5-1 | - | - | CASSTTGSDTEAFF | TGCGCCAGCAGCACCACAGGGTCCGACACTGAAGCTTTCTTT
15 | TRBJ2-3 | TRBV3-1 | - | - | CASSRVWGNTDTQYF | TGTGCCAGCAGCCGGGTCTGGGGAAACACAGATACGCAGTATTTT
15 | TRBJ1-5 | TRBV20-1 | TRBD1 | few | CSARDGYRGGQPQHF | TGCAGTGCTAGAGATGGATACAGGGGTGGGCAGCCCCAGCATTTT
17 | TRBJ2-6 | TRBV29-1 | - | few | CSVALGQGRTGANVLTF | TGCAGCGTTGCTCTTGGCCAGGGGAGGACTGGGGCCAACGTCCTGACTTTC
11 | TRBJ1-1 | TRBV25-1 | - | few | CASRVGAAAFF | TGTGCCAGCAGAGTGGGAGCGGCAGCTTTCTTT
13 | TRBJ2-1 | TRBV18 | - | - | CASSPWTFNEQFF | TGTGCCAGCTCACCATGGACTTTCAATGAGCAGTTCTTC
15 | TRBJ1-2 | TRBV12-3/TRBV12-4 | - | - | CASSRRARQAYGYTF | TGTGCCAGCAGTCGCCGCGCGAGACAGGCGTATGGCTACACCTTC
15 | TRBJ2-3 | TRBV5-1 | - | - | CASSVTSNPTDTQYF | TGCGCCAGCAGCGTTACTAGTAACCCCACAGATACGCAGTATTTT
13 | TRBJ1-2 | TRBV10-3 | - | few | CAISELILYGYTF | TGTGCCATCAGTGAGTTAATCCTCTATGGCTACACCTTC